This T cell receptor (beta chain) was identified in a study of cytomegalovirus exposure and HLA in healthy donors. Germline CDR1 is GTSNPN and CDR2 is SVGIG (reference sequence). The CDR3 spans 12 residues. Notes on the study in general: Relative to equally common others, HLA-associated TCR beta chains showed greater clonal expansion in a later analysis. Among immune exposure information, only CMV serostatus was available.

Turning to this clone: The antigen remains undetermined. One end of the junction fails to match germline, which may point to a read error.

It was with 60 Vbeta and 13 Jbeta primers that the PCR ran. Here immunoSEQ multiplex PCR was the method, and the copy in TCRdb shows in-frame clones only, minus some. The table includes some 57,000 clones, 65% to 75% detected once. The source material was PBMCs. This chain uses TRBV30 with TRBJ2-1, with 9 bases fitting TRBD2. This receptor was obtained from a woman in her thirties in good health and CMV-seronegative. CDR3 region: CAWSGLAREEFF. CDR3 nucleotide sequence: TGTGCCTGGAGCGGACTAGCGCGTGAGGAGTTCTTC.